This T cell receptor (beta chain) came from a study of cytomegalovirus exposure and HLA in healthy donors. CDR1 and CDR2 (germline): SGHRS, YFSETQ. This CDR3 has 15 residues. Trimming cost V 2 bases and J 5 bases; bases outside gene matches: 5. Points from the study as a whole: For most subjects, TCR beta sequences were reported to predict HLA-A and HLA-B alleles with accuracy. There were 150 to 200 TCR beta chains listed as cytomegalovirus-associated. Reportedly, a later analysis found an Asian-associated ancestry cluster had fewer N-insertions than the roughly 670-donor mean.

PCR involved 60 Vbeta and 13 Jbeta primers. Sequenced by immunoSEQ multiplex PCR; TCRdb stores in-frame clones only, minus some. The data hold under 200,000 clones, with roughly 77% observed a single time. Note on this clone: The antigen is undetermined.

The receptor was isolated from a woman aged 40 to 50 in good health and CMV-seropositive. Input material: PBMCs. This sequence joins TRBV5-1 and TRBJ2-2; 8 bases are a match to TRBD2. CDR3 DNA: TGCGCCAGCAGCTTAGTAACTAGCGGTACCGGGGAGCTGTTTTTT. As protein: CASSLVTSGTGELFF.